One TCR beta chain is described in this entry. Its antigen is still unknown. The data were obtained in a study of T cell responses to AZD1222 COVID-19 vaccine. Study-wide results and limits: Spike-wide coverage was observed for vaccine-associated CD4 TCRs, with dominant responses at 160-218 and 743-854.

TCRdb keeps only in-frame clones here, not all; method: immunoSEQ multiplex PCR. The sample consists of roughly 100,000 clones, around 90% of them appearing once. This CDR3 is built from 13 residues. Germline V gives CDR1 SNHLY, CDR2 FYNNEI. The V end was cut by 7 bases, the J end by 7 bases, with 11 bases between. V and J are TRBV2 and TRBJ1-6, with TRBD1 as a possible D gene (6 bases). The receptor was isolated from an adult in good health. This specimen was peripheral blood, taken on day 0 of AZD1222 vaccination. The CDR3 bases are TGTGCCAGCAACAGTCAGGGGAATTCACCCCTCCACTTT. Amino acids: CASNSQGNSPLHF.